This T cell receptor beta chain emerged from a study of graft-versus-host responses after intestinal transplantation. Study-level information: In this cohort, recipients had multivisceral, liver-intestinal, or isolated intestinal transplants. Study-level findings and limits: Graft-donor T cell macrochimerism in patients accompanied high graft-versus-host to host-versus-graft clonal ratios in allografts. Recipient marrow contained GvH clones, some of which appeared first in ileum or blood. Early after transplant, HvG clones declined as circulating GvH clones peaked.

The data were produced by immunoSEQ multiplex PCR, yet TCRdb's version contains in-frame clones alone and is incomplete. The data contain over 60,000 clones, around 90% of them seen just once; the ten biggest clones take up around 1.7%. Graft material was processed, releasing intraepithelial and lamina propria lymphocytes. Of note for this clone: The target antigen is unknown.

CDR1 and CDR2 from the germline V gene are SGHRS and YFSETQ. J was trimmed by 5 bases and V by 0 bases; bases with no gene match: 10. The CDR3 has 16 amino acids. V usage is TRBV5-1 and J usage is TRBJ2-5; 7 nucleotides agree with TRBD2. Sequencing was performed on ileum tissue, taken 350 to 400 days after transplant. This clonotype was obtained from a human patient who received an intestinal transplant, so some T cells may come from the graft donor. DNA of the CDR3: TGCGCCAGCAGCTTGGCCGGCGCGGGAGTTCGGGAGACCCAGTACTTC. This gives the protein CASSLAGAGVRETQYF.